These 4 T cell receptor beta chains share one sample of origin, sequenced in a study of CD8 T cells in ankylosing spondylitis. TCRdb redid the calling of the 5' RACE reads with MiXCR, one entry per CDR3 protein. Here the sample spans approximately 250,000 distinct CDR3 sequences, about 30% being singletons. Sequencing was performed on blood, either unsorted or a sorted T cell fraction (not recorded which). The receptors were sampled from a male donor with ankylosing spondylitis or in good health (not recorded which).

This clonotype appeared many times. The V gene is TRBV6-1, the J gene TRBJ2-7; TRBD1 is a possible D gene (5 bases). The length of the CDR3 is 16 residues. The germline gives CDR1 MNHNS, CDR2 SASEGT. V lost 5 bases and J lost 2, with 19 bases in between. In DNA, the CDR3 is TGTGCCAGCAGTCCCACCCGCTCGACAGCCACCTACGAGCAGTACTTC. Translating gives CASSPTRSTATYEQYF.

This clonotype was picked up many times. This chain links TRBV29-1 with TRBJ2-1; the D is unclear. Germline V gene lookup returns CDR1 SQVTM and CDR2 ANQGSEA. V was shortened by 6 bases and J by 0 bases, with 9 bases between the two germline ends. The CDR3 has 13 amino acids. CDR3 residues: CSVTLSSYNEQFF. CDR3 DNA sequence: TGCAGCGTCACCTTGAGCTCCTACAATGAGCAGTTCTTC.

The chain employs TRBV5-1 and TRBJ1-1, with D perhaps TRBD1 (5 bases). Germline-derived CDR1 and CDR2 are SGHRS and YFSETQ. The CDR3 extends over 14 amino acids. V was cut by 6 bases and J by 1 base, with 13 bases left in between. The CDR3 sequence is CASTSGTTNTEAFF. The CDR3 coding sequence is TGCGCCAGCACATCCGGGACGACGAACACTGAAGCTTTCTTT. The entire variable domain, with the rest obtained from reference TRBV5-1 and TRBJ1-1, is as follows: KAGVTQTPRYLIKTRGQQVTLSCSPISGHRSVSWYQQTPGQGLQFLFEYFSETQRNKGNFPGRFSGRQFSNSRSEMNVSTLELGDSALYLCASTSGTTNTEAFFGQGTRLTVV.

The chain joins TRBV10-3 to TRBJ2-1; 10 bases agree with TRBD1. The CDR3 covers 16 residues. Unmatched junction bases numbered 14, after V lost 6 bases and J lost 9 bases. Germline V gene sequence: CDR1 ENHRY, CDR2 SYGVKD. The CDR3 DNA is TGTGCCATCAGCCTCCTCCGGGACAGGGGATTTGCTGAGCAGTTCTTC. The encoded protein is CAISLLRDRGFAEQFF.